One sample yielded the 23 T cell receptor beta chains listed below, sequenced in a study of PD-L1 blockade in urothelial cancer. Measured with immunoSEQ multiplex PCR; TCRdb has only the in-frame clones, and not every one. The sample includes about 110,000 clones, around 82% seen only once; the top ten take more than 2%. Source: PBMCs, taken around atezolizumab (anti-PD-L1) treatment. These receptors all come from a man over 45 with urothelial cancer.

This clone appeared a few times. The genes are TRBV28 and TRBJ2-7, with 7 bases fitting TRBD2. The V gene's germline CDR1 is MDHEN and CDR2 SYDVKM. The J segment lost 3 bases and the V segment lost 7 bases, leaving 9 bases of the junction unmatched. The CDR3 consists of 14 residues. Written as DNA, the CDR3 is TGTGCCAGCAAACAGCGACTAGCACTCTACGAGCAGTACTTC. It translates to CASKQRLALYEQYF.

This clone was seen a handful of times. CDR3 residues: CASSSWGRGNTEAFF. CDR3 nucleotides: TGTGCCAGCAGCTCATGGGGCAGGGGCAACACTGAAGCTTTCTTT. The chain recombines TRBV5-4 with TRBJ1-1; maybe TRBD1 (6 bases). The CDR3 runs 15 residues. CDR1 is SGHNT and CDR2 is YYREEE in the germline V gene (reference sequence). V shed 3 bases and J shed 2 bases, with 14 bases lying between them.

The genes are TRBV2 and TRBJ2-7; 9 nucleotides match TRBD1. With 5 bases clipped from V and 6 bases from J, the junction kept 5 bases outside the gene matches. Germline values: CDR1 SNHLY, CDR2 FYNNEI. The CDR3 extends over 13 amino acids. The CDR3 loop reads CASSSGQGFEQYF. CDR3 nucleotides: TGTGCCAGCAGTTCGGGACAGGGCTTCGAGCAGTACTTC.

This sequence joins TRBV5-4 and TRBJ2-3; maybe TRBD2 (5 bases). This CDR3 spans 16 amino acids. V gave up 2 bases and J gave up 3 bases, with 16 bases separating them. Looked up from germline, CDR1 is SGHNT and CDR2 is YYREEE (reference sequence). The CDR3 region is CASSLSHQRATDTQYF. The CDR3, as DNA: TGTGCCAGCAGCTTATCCCATCAGAGGGCGACAGATACGCAGTATTTT.

The chain carries TRBV7-2 and TRBJ2-1; 7 bases fit TRBD2. Germline assignment: CDR1 SGHTA and CDR2 FQGNSA. The junction had 2 bases not matched to a gene; V was cut back by 1 base and J by 2 bases. The CDR3 length is 15 residues. CDR3 coding DNA: TGTGCCAGCAGCTTAGGCGGGAGCGCCTACAATGAGCAGTTCTTC. Amino acid sequence: CASSLGGSAYNEQFF.

The chain couples TRBV5-1 to TRBJ1-2, with D unresolved. In germline, CDR1 is SGHRS, CDR2 YFSETQ. V was shortened by 0 bases and J by 5 bases, with 5 bases between the two germline ends. The CDR3 has 12 amino acids. The CDR3 loop is CASSLDKYGYTF. CDR3 DNA: TGCGCCAGCAGCTTGGACAAATATGGCTACACCTTC.

This chain joins TRBV7-8 and TRBJ2-7, with D unresolved. CDR1 is SGHVS, CDR2 FQNEAQ, per germline. This CDR3 is built from 15 residues. V shed 5 bases and J shed 1 base, with 15 bases lying between them. The CDR3 loop reads CASSTSHINSYEQYF. CDR3 bases: TGTGCCAGCAGCACAAGTCACATCAATTCCTACGAGCAGTACTTC.

The gene calls are TRBV7-8 and TRBJ2-5, with 8 nucleotides matching TRBD1. The CDR3 totals 15 residues. Germline loops: CDR1 SGHVS, CDR2 FQNEAQ. After removal of 5 bases from V and 1 base from J, the junction contained 6 bases not matched to a gene. The CDR3, as DNA: TGTGCCAGCAGCAAAAGACAGGGGATCCAAGAGACCCAGTACTTC. Translating gives CASSKRQGIQETQYF.

The rearrangement joins TRBV9 to TRBJ2-7, with D possibly TRBD2 on 6 matching bases. The CDR3 runs to 15 residues. V was trimmed by 0 bases and J by 3 bases, leaving 13 bases between them. Germline V gene data show CDR1 as SGDLS and CDR2 as YYNGEE. CDR3 in amino acids: CASSVESGSVYEQYF. DNA for the CDR3: TGTGCCAGCAGCGTAGAGTCCGGGAGTGTCTACGAGCAGTACTTC.

V usage is TRBV19 and J usage is TRBJ1-2; TRBD1 is a possible D gene (5 bases). From germline, CDR1 is LNHDA and CDR2 SQIVND (reference sequence). CDR3 length: 13 residues. With 3 bases removed from V and 4 bases from J, the gap between germline ends came to 9 bases. The CDR3 nucleotides are TGTGCCAGTAGTATCGACAGCTTCTATGGCTACACCTTC. This sequence encodes CASSIDSFYGYTF.

This clone has only a few counts. The chain joins TRBV7-8 to TRBJ2-7; TRBD1 agrees at 7 bases. The CDR3 spans 17 residues. The ends lost 2 bases at V and 4 bases at J; junction bases unmatched: 14. Germline V gives CDR1 SGHVS, CDR2 FQNEAQ. The CDR3 here is CASSLFRPGGLWYEQYF. The CDR3 bases are TGTGCCAGCAGCTTATTCCGGCCAGGGGGTTTATGGTACGAGCAGTACTTC.

The V and J genes are TRBV5-1 and TRBJ2-1; 13 bases align to TRBD2. J gave up 0 bases and V 4 bases, and 7 bases lay outside the gene matches. Looked up from germline, CDR1 is SGHRS and CDR2 is YFSETQ. The length of the CDR3 is 18 residues. CDR3 residues: CASSGGGLAGFSYNEQFF. In DNA, the CDR3 is TGCGCCAGCAGCGGAGGGGGACTAGCGGGGTTCTCCTACAATGAGCAGTTCTTC. The variable domain in full, with the rest retrieved from reference TRBV5-1 and TRBJ2-1, is KAGVTQTPRYLIKTRGQQVTLSCSPISGHRSVSWYQQTPGQGLQFLFEYFSETQRNKGNFPGRFSGRQFSNSRSEMNVSTLELGDSALYLCASSGGGLAGFSYNEQFFGPGTRLTVL.

This chain connects TRBV7-2 to TRBJ1-5; 7 bases are shared with TRBD1. Looked up from germline, CDR1 is SGHTA and CDR2 is FQGNSA. V lost 0 bases, J lost 8 bases, and 7 bases stayed unmatched. CDR3 length: 15 amino acids. Here the CDR3 DNA reads TGTGCCAGCAGCTTAGCCCGGCCAGGGGGAGAGCCCCAGCATTTT. Encoded protein: CASSLARPGGEPQHF.

The V and J genes are TRBV11-2 and TRBJ1-1, with TRBD1 identical over 7 bases. The CDR3 consists of 16 residues. V dropped 6 bases and J dropped 1; count of bases not matched to a gene: 11. The germline V gene encodes CDR1 SGHAT and CDR2 FQNNGV. This chain's CDR3 is CASRAEGRDRNTEAFF. The CDR3, as DNA: TGTGCCAGCAGGGCGGAGGGCCGGGACAGGAACACTGAAGCTTTCTTT.

In this sample, this clone turned up once. This chain connects TRBV30 to TRBJ1-5, with 9 nucleotides matching TRBD1. This CDR3 is 14 amino acids long. Germline lookup yields CDR1 GTSNPN and CDR2 SVGIG (reference sequence). J gave up 6 bases and V 4 bases, and 7 bases lay outside the gene matches. CDR3 DNA: TGTGCCTGGAAAGACAGGGGGGGTTTTCAGCCCCAGCATTTT. Translated, it gives CAWKDRGGFQPQHF.

The chain uses TRBV21-1 and TRBJ1-5. TRBV21-1 is termed a pseudogene. The CDR3 consists of 11 residues. The CDR3, as DNA: TGTGCCAGGTTAACTGCTCAGCCCCAGCATTTT. Its protein is CARLTAQPQHF.

This clone was seen once. The V and J genes are TRBV11-1 and TRBJ1-2, with D maybe TRBD1 (6 bases). CDR1 is SGHAT, CDR2 FQDESV, per germline (reference sequence). V dropped 3 bases and J dropped 1 base, with 12 bases sitting between them. The CDR3 is 15 residues long. CDR3 DNA sequence: TGTGCCAGCAGCTTGTCGACAGGAGTTAACTATGGCTACACCTTC. Amino acids: CASSLSTGVNYGYTF.

The chain uses TRBV28 and TRBJ2-1; 7 bases line up with TRBD2. Germline CDR1 is MDHEN and CDR2 is SYDVKM. The CDR3 loop spans 14 amino acids. Germline trimming cut 5 bases from V and 6 bases from J; bases unmatched to any gene: 7. The DNA for the CDR3 is TGTGCCAGCAGTCCCGATGGCGGGGGCAATGAGCAGTTCTTC. Its translation is CASSPDGGGNEQFF. Together with reference TRBV28 and TRBJ2-1, the CDR3 gives the full variable domain: DVKVTQSSRYLVKRTGEKVFLECVQDMDHENMFWYRQDPGLGLRLIYFSYDVKMKEKGDIPEGYSVSREKKERFSLILESASTNQTSMYLCASSPDGGGNEQFFGPGTRLTVL.

V gene TRBV19 combines with J gene TRBJ2-5; TRBD1 matches at 7 bases. The V gene's germline CDR1 is LNHDA and CDR2 SQIVND (reference sequence). Germline trimming cut 7 bases from V and 5 bases from J; bases unmatched to any gene: 10. The CDR3 has 14 residues. The CDR3 region has the DNA TGTGCCAGTAATCCGGGACAGTTCGCGGAGACCCAGTACTTC. It codes for CASNPGQFAETQYF.

The rearrangement links TRBV6-1 to TRBJ2-7, with D perhaps matching TRBD2 (6 bases). CDR1 and CDR2 from the germline V gene are MNHNS and SASEGT. V was cut by 10 bases and J by 3 bases, with 10 bases left in between. The CDR3 loop spans 11 amino acids. CDR3 in DNA: TGTGCCACCGGGGGAGGCTACGAGCAGTACTTC. It yields the protein CATGGGYEQYF.

The rearrangement uses TRBV29-1 and TRBJ2-2, with 8 bases that match TRBD1. The V gene end was trimmed by 7 bases and the J gene end by 5 bases; junction bases not matched to a gene: 6. The germline CDR1 and CDR2 sequences are SQVTM and ANQGSEA. CDR3 size: 13 residues. CDR3: CSARQGRTGELFF. The CDR3 DNA sequence: TGCAGCGCCAGACAGGGGCGGACCGGGGAGCTGTTTTTT.

The chain carries TRBV5-5 and TRBJ2-7, with D unclear. The CDR3 contains 13 residues. Germline CDR1 reads SGHKS; CDR2 reads YYEKEE (reference sequence). V lost 0 bases and J 2 bases, leaving 6 bases between the germline ends. The CDR3 coding sequence is TGTGCCAGCAGCTTGGCCCCCACCTACGAGCAGTACTTC. Its translation: CASSLAPTYEQYF. The variable domain in full, with the rest retrieved from reference TRBV5-5 and TRBJ2-7, is DAGVTQSPTHLIKTRGQQVTLRCSPISGHKSVSWYQQVLGQGPQFIFQYYEKEERGRGNFPDRFSARQFPNYSSELNVNALLLGDSALYLCASSLAPTYEQYFGPGTRLTVT.

The chain recombines TRBV10-1 with TRBJ1-5; the D gene is possibly TRBD1 (5 bases). This CDR3 is 17 amino acids long. Per germline, CDR1 WNHNN and CDR2 SYGVQD (reference sequence). V lost 10 bases and J 0 bases, leaving 22 bases between the germline ends. The CDR3 sequence: CAIQWGSPLYSNQPQHF. CDR3 in DNA: TGCGCCATCCAGTGGGGCTCCCCGCTCTATAGCAATCAGCCCCAGCATTTT.